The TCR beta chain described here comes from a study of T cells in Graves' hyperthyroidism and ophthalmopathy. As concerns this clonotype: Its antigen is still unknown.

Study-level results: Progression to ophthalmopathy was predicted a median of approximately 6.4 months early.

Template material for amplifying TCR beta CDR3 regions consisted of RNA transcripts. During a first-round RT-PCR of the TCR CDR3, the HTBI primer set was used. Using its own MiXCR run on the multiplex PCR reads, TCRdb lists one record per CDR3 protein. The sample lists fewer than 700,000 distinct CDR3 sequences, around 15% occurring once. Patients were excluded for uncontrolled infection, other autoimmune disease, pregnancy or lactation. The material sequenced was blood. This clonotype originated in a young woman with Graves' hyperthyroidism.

The CDR3 DNA is TGCAGCGTTGAAGGACCCTTTCGACAGGGCGGTAGGAAACTGTTTTTT. It is translated as CSVEGPFRQGGRKLFF. This chain uses TRBV29-1 with TRBJ1-4, with 7 bases that match TRBD1. In germline, CDR1 is SQVTM, CDR2 ANQGSEA. This CDR3 is 16 amino acids long. The junction had 16 bases not matched to a gene; V was cut back by 1 base and J by 11 bases.